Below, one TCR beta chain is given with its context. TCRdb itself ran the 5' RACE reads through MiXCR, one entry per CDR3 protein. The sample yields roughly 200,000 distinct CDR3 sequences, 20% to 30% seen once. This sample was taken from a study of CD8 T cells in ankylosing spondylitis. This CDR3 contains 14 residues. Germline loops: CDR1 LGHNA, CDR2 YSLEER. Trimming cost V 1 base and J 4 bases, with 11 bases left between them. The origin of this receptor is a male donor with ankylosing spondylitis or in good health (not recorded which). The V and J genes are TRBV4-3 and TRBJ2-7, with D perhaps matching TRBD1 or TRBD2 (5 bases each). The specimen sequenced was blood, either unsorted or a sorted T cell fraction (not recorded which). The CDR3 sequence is CASSQVTGGYEQYF. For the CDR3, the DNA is TGCGCCAGCAGCCAAGTAACAGGAGGATACGAGCAGTACTTC.